The 27 T cell receptor beta chains listed next were all sequenced from one sample in a study of blood T cell repertoires in COVID-19. Sequenced by immunoSEQ multiplex PCR; TCRdb stores in-frame clones only, minus some. The sample shows around 140,000 clones, approximately 80% of them seen only once. The sample was peripheral blood. The receptors come from a woman of 80 years or more with active or convalescent COVID-19.

The chain has TRBV30 and TRBJ1-3; 9 bases agree with TRBD1. Germline values: CDR1 GTSNPN, CDR2 SVGIG (reference sequence). The CDR3 is made up of 15 amino acids. The V segment lost 5 bases and the J segment 3 bases; nucleotides outside the gene matches: 8. In DNA form, the CDR3 reads TGTGCCTGGGCATTACAGGGGGCGATTGGAAACACCATATATTTT. This codes for CAWALQGAIGNTIYF.

This chain connects TRBV7-2 to TRBJ2-3; 9 bases line up with TRBD2. The germline V gene has CDR1 SGHTA and CDR2 FQGNSA. This CDR3 spans 17 amino acids. J lost 1 base, V lost 4 bases, and 9 bases had no gene match. The CDR3 region has the DNA TGTGCCAGCAGCTCATGGGCTAGCGGGGTCGGCACAGATACGCAGTATTTT. This codes for CASSSWASGVGTDTQYF.

The rearrangement joins TRBV2 to TRBJ2-7; TRBD1 matches 11 bases. V shed 8 bases, J shed 2 bases, and the junction held 8 bases outside the gene matches. The CDR3 totals 15 residues. The germline gives CDR1 SNHLY, CDR2 FYNNEI. The CDR3 here is CASWGRGQGAYEQYF. The CDR3 DNA reads TGTGCCAGCTGGGGGAGGGGACAGGGGGCCTACGAGCAGTACTTC.

The gene calls are TRBV11-3 and TRBJ2-7; 7 bases fit TRBD1. V lost 5 bases to trimming and J lost 3 bases; unmatched junction nucleotides: 7. From germline, CDR1 is SGHNT and CDR2 YENEEA. The CDR3 extends over 14 amino acids. CDR3 nucleotides: TGTGCCAGCAGCCTTACAGGGGCGGACTACGAGCAGTACTTC. Protein product: CASSLTGADYEQYF.

This sequence joins TRBV27 and TRBJ2-7; 10 bases map to TRBD1. Germline trimming cut 5 bases from V and 6 bases from J; bases unmatched to any gene: 10. The germline CDR1 and CDR2 sequences are MNHEY and SMNVEV (reference sequence). The CDR3 consists of 15 residues. CDR3 in DNA: TGTGCCAGCAGTCCCGGGACAGGGGCCTCGGGCGAGCAGTACTTC. Its translation is CASSPGTGASGEQYF.

This chain connects TRBV2 to TRBJ2-5; TRBD2 agrees at 8 bases. The J segment lost 9 bases and the V segment lost 6 bases, leaving 12 bases of the junction unmatched. Germline V gene sequence: CDR1 SNHLY, CDR2 FYNNEI. The CDR3 sequence is 14 residues long. The CDR3 protein is CASRARTSLSPQYF. Written as DNA, the CDR3 is TGTGCCAGCAGGGCCCGGACTAGCCTGAGTCCCCAGTACTTC.

The chain links TRBV5-1 to TRBJ1-6; 10 nucleotides align to TRBD1. Germline values: CDR1 SGHRS, CDR2 YFSETQ. Trimming took 5 bases from V and 9 from J; bases not matched to a gene: 8. The CDR3 runs to 15 residues. CDR3 sequence reads: CASRDDRGLGSPLHF. The CDR3 DNA sequence: TGCGCCAGCAGGGATGACAGGGGGCTGGGTTCACCCCTCCACTTT. Variable domain in full (rest from reference TRBV5-1 and TRBJ1-6): KAGVTQTPRYLIKTRGQQVTLSCSPISGHRSVSWYQQTPGQGLQFLFEYFSETQRNKGNFPGRFSGRQFSNSRSEMNVSTLELGDSALYLCASRDDRGLGSPLHFGNGTRLTVT.

This clone occurred once. The gene calls are TRBV27 and TRBJ1-1, with D possibly TRBD1 on 6 matching bases. Germline V gene sequence: CDR1 MNHEY, CDR2 SMNVEV (reference sequence). The CDR3 sequence is 13 residues long. V lost 6 bases, J lost 3 bases, and 11 bases lay in between. DNA for the CDR3: TGTGCCAGCAGCCACAGGGCGGACACTGAAGCTTTCTTT. It encodes CASSHRADTEAFF.

This clone was observed a single time. The chain joins TRBV7-9 to TRBJ1-1; D remains ambiguous. Germline CDR1 SEHNR, CDR2 FQNEAQ (reference sequence). The CDR3 spans 12 residues. The V end was cut by 1 base, the J end by 7 bases, with 7 bases between. CDR3 DNA: TGTGCCAGCAGCTTAGTTGGGAGTGAAGCTTTCTTT. This sequence encodes CASSLVGSEAFF.

The CDR3 bases are TGTGCCAGCTCACGGGACTTTTCAAACACTGAAGCTTTCTTT. Its translation: CASSRDFSNTEAFF. This rearrangement joins TRBV18 to TRBJ1-1; weak D call: TRBD1 (5 bases). Germline CDR1 KGHSH, CDR2 LQKENI. The CDR3 consists of 14 residues. Trimming removed 4 bases at V and 2 bases at J, with 11 bases between.

This chain uses TRBV5-8 with TRBJ2-5; 8 bases fit TRBD1. The CDR3 is 15 residues long. Trimming at V came to 1 base and at J to 5 bases, leaving 7 bases not matched to a gene. Per germline, CDR1 SGHTS and CDR2 YDEGEE. CDR3 coding DNA: TGTGCCAGCAGCTTGAGGGGACAGGTTGGGGAGACCCAGTACTTC. Translation: CASSLRGQVGETQYF.

This chain uses TRBV19 with TRBJ1-3, with D hard to call. V was clipped by 5 bases and J by 0 bases, with 11 bases between them. In germline, CDR1 is LNHDA, CDR2 SQIVND (reference sequence). This CDR3 is built from 15 residues. CDR3 DNA sequence: TGTGCCAGTAGTTCAGGCGGGTACTCTGGAAACACCATATATTTT. It translates to CASSSGGYSGNTIYF.

The rearrangement uses TRBV9 and TRBJ1-5; D unresolved. Trimming stripped 0 bases from V and 4 bases from J, with 8 bases between. This CDR3 contains 14 residues. Per germline, CDR1 SGDLS and CDR2 YYNGEE. The CDR3 bases are TGTGCCAGCAGCGTAGGCGACATGAATCAGCCCCAGCATTTT. Protein product: CASSVGDMNQPQHF.

The J gene is TRBJ1-3, the V gene TRBV3-1 (or the pseudogene TRBV3-2); TRBD1 matches at 7 bases. Germline V gives CDR1 LGHDT, CDR2 YNNKEL (reference sequence). V dropped 5 bases and J dropped 0; count of bases not matched to a gene: 7. The CDR3 runs 16 residues. The DNA for the CDR3 is TGTGCCAGCAGCACCCGGGACAGAAGCTCTGGAAACACCATATATTTT. Translated, it gives CASSTRDRSSGNTIYF.

This chain connects TRBV20-1 to TRBJ1-1; D is perhaps TRBD1 (5 bases). Trimming stripped 6 bases from V and 6 bases from J, with 11 bases between. The germline gives CDR1 DFQATT, CDR2 SNEGSKA (reference sequence). This CDR3 region has 11 residues. CDR3 amino acids: CSAQGWSEAFF. The DNA for the CDR3 is TGCAGTGCGCAGGGTTGGTCTGAAGCTTTCTTT.

The chain employs TRBV9 and TRBJ1-2; possible D gene TRBD1, 5 bases. V was trimmed by 3 bases and J by 4 bases, leaving 10 bases between them. CDR1 and CDR2 from the germline V gene are SGDLS and YYNGEE. The CDR3 is 13 amino acids. The CDR3: CASSDGGAYGYTF. The CDR3 coding sequence is TGTGCCAGCAGCGATGGAGGGGCCTATGGCTACACCTTC.

This clone has only a few counts. The chain uses TRBV15 and TRBJ2-7, with TRBD1 identical over 10 bases. Per the germline V gene, CDR1 is LNHNV and CDR2 is YYDKDF (reference sequence). This CDR3 spans 16 amino acids. Trimming removed 0 bases from V and 4 bases from J; junction bases left unmatched: 6. CDR3 amino acids: CATSRETSGQGYEQYF. The CDR3 bases are TGTGCCACCAGCAGAGAAACATCGGGACAGGGGTACGAGCAGTACTTC.

The CDR3 sequence is CASSVDRGRTGELFF. DNA for the CDR3: TGTGCCAGCAGTGTGGACAGGGGGAGGACCGGGGAGCTGTTTTTT. V and J are TRBV7-2 and TRBJ2-2; TRBD1 aligns across 10 bases. Trimming removed 6 bases from V and 5 bases from J; junction bases left unmatched: 6. Germline lookup yields CDR1 SGHTA and CDR2 FQGNSA. CDR3 size: 15 residues.

The rearrangement links TRBV6-6 to TRBJ1-1; tentatively, D is TRBD1 (5 bases). CDR3 length: 16 amino acids. Looked up from germline, CDR1 is MNHNY and CDR2 is SVGAGI (reference sequence). V was clipped by 0 bases and J by 6 bases, with 17 bases between them. The CDR3 reads CASSYSIGRRGSEAFF. The CDR3 DNA sequence: TGTGCCAGCAGTTACTCGATAGGTAGGAGGGGTTCTGAAGCTTTCTTT.

The genes are TRBV4-1 and TRBJ2-7; weak D call: TRBD1 (6 bases). The V gene's germline CDR1 is MGHRA and CDR2 YSYEKL. The CDR3 consists of 17 residues. V lost 0 bases and J lost 6, with 21 bases in between. For the CDR3, the DNA is TGCGCCAGCAGCCAAGATGTCCTCAGGCAGGGGAGAGCCGAGCAGTACTTC. Protein sequence: CASSQDVLRQGRAEQYF.

This clone was detected many times. The chain links TRBV4-2 to TRBJ2-1, with 11 nucleotides matching TRBD2. With V trimmed by 0 bases and J by 4 bases, 5 bases remained unmatched. Germline CDR1 reads LGHNA; CDR2 reads YNFKEQ. The CDR3 spans 17 residues. The CDR3 here is CASSQEPGLAGYNEQFF. The CDR3 bases are TGTGCCAGCAGCCAAGAACCAGGACTAGCGGGTTACAATGAGCAGTTCTTC.

This rearrangement joins TRBV7-2 to TRBJ1-4, with no clear D. This CDR3 is built from 14 residues. The ends were cut back, 1 base at V and 5 bases at J, with 8 bases in the middle. Germline CDR1 and CDR2: SGHTA and FQGNSA. In DNA, the CDR3 is TGTGCCAGCAGCTTAGATCGGCGGAATGAAAAACTGTTTTTT. Translating gives CASSLDRRNEKLFF.

The rearrangement links TRBV6-1 to TRBJ1-5; TRBD1 agrees at 7 bases. The CDR3 length is 15 residues. V shed 3 bases and J 2 bases; nucleotides not matched to a gene: 4. The germline V gene encodes CDR1 MNHNS and CDR2 SASEGT. CDR3 sequence: CASSDRQGRNQPQHF. CDR3 sequence (DNA): TGTGCCAGCAGTGACCGACAGGGTCGCAATCAGCCCCAGCATTTT.

This clone appeared once. The chain is built from TRBV9 and TRBJ2-2, with a possible D match to TRBD2 (5 bases). Trimming pared 0 bases from V and 4 bases from J, leaving 13 bases between. Germline CDR1 and CDR2: SGDLS and YYNGEE. There are 16 residues in the CDR3. The CDR3 region has the DNA TGTGCCAGCAGCGTAGAGTCTAGCTTCGGCACCGGGGAGCTGTTTTTT. Amino acids: CASSVESSFGTGELFF.

The genes are TRBV27 and TRBJ2-7, with D possibly being TRBD2 (6 bases). Germline values: CDR1 MNHEY, CDR2 SMNVEV (reference sequence). V was trimmed by 6 bases and J by 3 bases, leaving 12 bases between them. The CDR3 has 13 amino acids. The CDR3 bases are TGTGCCAGCAGAGGAGGGGCCGGCTACGAGCAGTACTTC. It is translated as CASRGGAGYEQYF.

The CDR3 spells CASSYRGTVTEAFF. Written as DNA, the CDR3 is TGTGCCAGCAGTTACAGGGGGACGGTCACTGAAGCTTTCTTT. The chain combines TRBV6-2 or TRBV6-3 with TRBJ1-1, with D possibly being TRBD1 (6 bases). Trimming took 2 bases from V and 4 from J, leaving 11 bases between them. The length of the CDR3 is 14 residues. Per germline, CDR1 MNHEY and CDR2 SVGEGT.

V gene TRBV4-1 combines with J gene TRBJ2-7; D not certain. Germline V gene data show CDR1 as MGHRA and CDR2 as YSYEKL. V was clipped by 2 bases and J by 1 base, with 12 bases between them. CDR3 length: 15 amino acids. CDR3 loop: CASSQIPSSSYEQYF. The DNA for the CDR3 is TGCGCCAGCAGCCAAATTCCTTCCTCGTCCTACGAGCAGTACTTC.